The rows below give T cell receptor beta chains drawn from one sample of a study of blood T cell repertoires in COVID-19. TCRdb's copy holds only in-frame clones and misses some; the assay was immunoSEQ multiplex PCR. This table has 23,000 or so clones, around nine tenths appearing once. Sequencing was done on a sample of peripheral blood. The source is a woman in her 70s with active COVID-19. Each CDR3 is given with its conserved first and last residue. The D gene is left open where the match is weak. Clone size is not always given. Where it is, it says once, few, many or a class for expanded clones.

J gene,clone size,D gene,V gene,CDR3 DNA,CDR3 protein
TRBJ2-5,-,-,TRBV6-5,TGTGCCAGCAGTCGACTGAGAGAGACCCAGTACTTC,CASSRLRETQYF
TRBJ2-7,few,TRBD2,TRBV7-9,TGTGCCAGCAGCACCTTAGCGGGGACTACCTACGAGCAGTACTTC,CASSTLAGTTYEQYF
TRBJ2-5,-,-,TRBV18,TGTGCCAGCTCACCCGGGATTAGGGAGACCCAGTACTTC,CASSPGIRETQYF
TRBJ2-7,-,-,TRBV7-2,TGTGCCAGCAGCTTACGGACAGCCAACACCTACGAGCAGTACTTC,CASSLRTANTYEQYF
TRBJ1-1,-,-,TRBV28,TGTGCCAGCAGTTCCAACGCGGGAGCTTTCTTT,CASSSNAGAFF
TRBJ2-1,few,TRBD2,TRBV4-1,TGCGCCAGCAGCCAGATGCGGGGGGACGTCGACAATGAGCAGTTCTTC,CASSQMRGDVDNEQFF
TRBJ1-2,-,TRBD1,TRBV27,TGTGCCAGCAGTTCCGACAGGGGTCCTAACTATGGCTACACCTTC,CASSSDRGPNYGYTF
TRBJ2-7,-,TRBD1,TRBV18,TGTGCCAGCTCACCCAATGACAGGGGAGTTATCGACGAGCAGTACTTC,CASSPNDRGVIDEQYF
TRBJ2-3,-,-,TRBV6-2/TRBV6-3,TGTGCCAGCAGTTACGTCCTAGCAACAGATACGCAGTATTTT,CASSYVLATDTQYF
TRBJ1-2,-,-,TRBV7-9,TGTGCCAGCAGCTTTATGCTGGCAGGGGTGGATGGCTACACCTTC,CASSFMLAGVDGYTF
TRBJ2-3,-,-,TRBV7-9,TGTGCCAGCAGCTCTAGGGGAAGCGGCACAGATACGCAGTATTTT,CASSSRGSGTDTQYF
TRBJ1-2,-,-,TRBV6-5,TGTGCCAGCAGTCTTGCGCAGGGTCCTAACTATGGCTACACCTTC,CASSLAQGPNYGYTF
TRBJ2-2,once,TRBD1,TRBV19,TGTGCCAGTAGCCCGGGACAGCAGAACACCGGGGAGCTGTTTTTT,CASSPGQQNTGELFF
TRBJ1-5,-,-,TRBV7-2,TGTGCCAGCAGCTTCTCGGGGGTCCAGCCCCAGCATTTT,CASSFSGVQPQHF
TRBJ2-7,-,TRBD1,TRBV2,TGTGCCAGCGGTGATGTGACAGGGGGGGTTGCCTACGAGCAGTACTTC,CASGDVTGGVAYEQYF
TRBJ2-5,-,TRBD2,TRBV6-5,TGTGCCAGCATTCTTAACGGGGGGGCAGGTGAGACCCAGTACTTC,CASILNGGAGETQYF
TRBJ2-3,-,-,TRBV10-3,TGTGCCATCAGTCCCTCCGGGAGAGATACGCAGTATTTT,CAISPSGRDTQYF
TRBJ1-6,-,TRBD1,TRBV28,TGTGCCAGCATCGGGACAGCTAATTCACCCCTCCACTTT,CASIGTANSPLHF
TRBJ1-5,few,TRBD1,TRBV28,TGTGCCAGCAGTGGACAGGGGGCGAGCAATCAGCCCCAGCATTTT,CASSGQGASNQPQHF
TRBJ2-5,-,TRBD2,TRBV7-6,TGTGCCAGCACCCTACTAGCGGGGGGGCCCGAGACCCAGTACTTC,CASTLLAGGPETQYF
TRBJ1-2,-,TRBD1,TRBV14,TGTGCCAGCAGCCCGCCGGGACAGGGATATGGCTACACCTTC,CASSPPGQGYGYTF
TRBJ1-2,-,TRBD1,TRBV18,TGTGCCAGCTCACAATACCCCGACAGGGGGGCTGGCTACACCTTC,CASSQYPDRGAGYTF
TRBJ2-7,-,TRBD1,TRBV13,TGTGCCAGCAGCCCGACAGGGGGCCTGTCCTACGAGCAGTACTTC,CASSPTGGLSYEQYF
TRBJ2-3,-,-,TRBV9,TGTGCCAGCAGTCTGGGGCATTACTCTAGCACAGATACGCAGTATTTT,CASSLGHYSSTDTQYF
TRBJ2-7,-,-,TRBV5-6,TGTGCCAGCGGCGGGCGACGGGAATATACCTACGAGCAGTACTTC,CASGGRREYTYEQYF
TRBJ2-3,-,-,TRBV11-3,TGTGCCAGCAGCCCGGGTAGGGATACGCAGTATTTT,CASSPGRDTQYF
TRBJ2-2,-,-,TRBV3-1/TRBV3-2,TGTGCCAGCAGCCCGCCCAGGGGTACCGGGGAGCTGTTTTTT,CASSPPRGTGELFF
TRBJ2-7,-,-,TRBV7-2,TGTGCCAGCAGCCCTTTTAGCACCTCATCTGCCTACGAGCAGTACTTC,CASSPFSTSSAYEQYF
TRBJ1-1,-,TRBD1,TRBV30,TGTGCCTGGAGTTCTCCCGGGACAGTTTTTGAAGCTTTCTTT,CAWSSPGTVFEAFF
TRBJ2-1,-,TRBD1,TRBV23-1,TGCGCCAGCAGTCAATCCGGGACAGGCTCCTACAATGAGCAGTTCTTC,CASSQSGTGSYNEQFF